The 10 T cell receptor beta chains below all came from one sample that was sequenced in a study of CXCR3-negative and CXCR3-positive naive CD8 T cells. The libraries of TRB cDNA were constructed through 5' RACE using UMI labels. TCRdb derives one entry per CDR3 protein from the 5' RACE reads, leaving out DNA. The sample data list about 130,000 distinct CDR3 sequences. The specimen sequenced was naive CXCR3- CD8+ T cells from blood. The subset here: CD45RO-CCR7+CD27+CD95- naive CD8+ T cells lacking CXCR3 (TNR3-). These TCRs come from a human donor in good health. Some clones in this sample may be carry-over from other donors' samples.

The chain combines TRBV20-1 with TRBJ2-7. Germline values: CDR1 DFQATT, CDR2 SNEGSKA (reference sequence). This CDR3 has 12 residues. The CDR3 reads CSASIGVGEQYF.

The chain carries TRBV30 and TRBJ2-1. This CDR3 is 14 amino acids long. Germline CDR1 GTSNPN, CDR2 SVGIG (reference sequence). CDR3 region: CAWSGSSSYNEQFF.

V and J are TRBV7-2 and TRBJ2-7; TCRdb proposes TRBD2, but this gene call is untestable without DNA. The CDR3 consists of 18 residues. From germline, CDR1 is SGHTA and CDR2 FQGNSA. The CDR3 loop reads CASSLIPKLAGAPYEQYF.

The rearrangement links TRBV28 to TRBJ2-7; absent DNA, TCRdb's TRBD2 call cannot be checked. Germline V gene sequence: CDR1 MDHEN, CDR2 SYDVKM. The CDR3 runs to 17 residues. The CDR3 loop reads CASSSFSLAGGSYEQYF.

This rearrangement joins TRBV4-2 to TRBJ1-1; no DNA is available, so the TRBD1 call from TCRdb remains unchecked. The CDR3 is 15 amino acids. Germline CDR1 is LGHNA and CDR2 is YNFKEQ. The CDR3 protein is CASSQGGSRGTEAFF.

V gene TRBV29-1 combines with J gene TRBJ1-1. Looked up from germline, CDR1 is SQVTM and CDR2 is ANQGSEA. The CDR3 runs to 16 residues. The CDR3 is CSAPREGRKEDTEAFF.

The V call is TRBV11-2, the J call TRBJ2-3; TCRdb names TRBD2, which stays unverified in the absence of DNA. CDR1 SGHAT and CDR2 FQNNGV come from the germline V gene. This CDR3 region has 15 residues. The CDR3 sequence: CASSPRGGPPDTQYF.

The chain uses TRBV2 and TRBJ2-7; without DNA, the TCRdb call of TRBD1 cannot be checked. Germline lookup yields CDR1 SNHLY and CDR2 FYNNEI. The CDR3 spans 14 residues. Here the CDR3 reads CASSGGTQLFQQYF.

V is TRBV4-2 and J is TRBJ1-6. Germline-derived CDR1 and CDR2 are LGHNA and YNFKEQ. The CDR3 contains 15 residues. This chain's CDR3 is CASSQPGPTNSPLHF.

V usage is TRBV20-1 and J usage is TRBJ1-1. CDR1 and CDR2 from the germline V gene are DFQATT and SNEGSKA (reference sequence). The CDR3 spans 14 residues. This chain's CDR3 is CSATRAPADTEAFF.